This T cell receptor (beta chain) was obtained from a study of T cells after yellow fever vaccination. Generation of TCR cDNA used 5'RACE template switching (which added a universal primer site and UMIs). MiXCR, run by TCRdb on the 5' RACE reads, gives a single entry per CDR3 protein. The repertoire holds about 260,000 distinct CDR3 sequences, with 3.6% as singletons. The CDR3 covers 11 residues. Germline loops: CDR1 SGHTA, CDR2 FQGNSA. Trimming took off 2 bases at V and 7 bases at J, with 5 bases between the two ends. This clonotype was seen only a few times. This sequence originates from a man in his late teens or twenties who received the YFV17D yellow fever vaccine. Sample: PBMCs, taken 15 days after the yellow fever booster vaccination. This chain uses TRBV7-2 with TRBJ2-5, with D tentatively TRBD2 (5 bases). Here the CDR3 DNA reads TGTGCCAGCAGCTTAACTAGGACCCAGTACTTC. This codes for CASSLTRTQYF. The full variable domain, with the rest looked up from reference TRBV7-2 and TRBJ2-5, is GAGVSQSPSNKVTEKGKDVELRCDPISGHTALYWYRQSLGQGLEFLIYFQGNSAPDKSGLPSDRFSAERTGGSVSTLTIQRTQQEDSAVYLCASSLTRTQYFGPGTRLLVL.